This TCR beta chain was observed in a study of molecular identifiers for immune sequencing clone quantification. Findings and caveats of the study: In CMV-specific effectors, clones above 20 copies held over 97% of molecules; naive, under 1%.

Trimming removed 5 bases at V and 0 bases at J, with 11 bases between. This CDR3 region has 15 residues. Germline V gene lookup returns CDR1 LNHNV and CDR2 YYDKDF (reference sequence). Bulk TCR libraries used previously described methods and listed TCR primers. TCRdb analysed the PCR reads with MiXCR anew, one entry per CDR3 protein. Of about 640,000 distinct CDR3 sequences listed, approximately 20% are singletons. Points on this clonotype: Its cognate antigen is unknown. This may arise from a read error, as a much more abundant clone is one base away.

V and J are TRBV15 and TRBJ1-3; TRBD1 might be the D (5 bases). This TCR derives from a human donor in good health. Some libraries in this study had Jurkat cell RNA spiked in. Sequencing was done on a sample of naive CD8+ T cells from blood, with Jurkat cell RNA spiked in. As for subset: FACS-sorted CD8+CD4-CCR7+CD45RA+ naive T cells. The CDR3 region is CATSGDFNSGNTIYF. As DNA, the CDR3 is TGTGCCACCAGCGGGGACTTCAACTCTGGAAACACCATATATTTT. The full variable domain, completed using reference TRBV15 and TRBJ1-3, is DAMVIQNPRYQVTQFGKPVTLSCSQTLNHNVMYWYQQKSSQAPKLLFHYYDKDFNNEADTPDNFQSRRPNTSFCFLDIRSPGLGDTAMYLCATSGDFNSGNTIYFGEGSWLTVV.